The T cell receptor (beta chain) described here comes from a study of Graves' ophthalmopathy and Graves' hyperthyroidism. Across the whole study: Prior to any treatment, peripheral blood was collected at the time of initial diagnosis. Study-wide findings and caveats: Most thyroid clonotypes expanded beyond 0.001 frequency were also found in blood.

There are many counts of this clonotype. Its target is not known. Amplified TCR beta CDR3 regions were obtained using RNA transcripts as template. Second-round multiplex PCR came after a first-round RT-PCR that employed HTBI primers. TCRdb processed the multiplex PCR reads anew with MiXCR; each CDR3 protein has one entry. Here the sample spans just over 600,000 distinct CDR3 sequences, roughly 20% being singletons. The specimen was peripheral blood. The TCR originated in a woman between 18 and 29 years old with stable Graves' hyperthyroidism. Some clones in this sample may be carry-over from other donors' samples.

The CDR3 DNA reads as TGTGCCAGCACAATAGGACTAGAAGCCGAGCAGTACTTC. It translates to CASTIGLEAEQYF. J is TRBJ2-7 and V is TRBV6-2 or TRBV6-3, with 7 bases fitting TRBD2. The germline gives CDR1 MNHEY, CDR2 SVGEGT. This CDR3 comprises 13 residues. The junction had 9 bases not matched to a gene; V was cut back by 7 bases and J by 6 bases.